The 16 T cell receptor beta chains below were found in one sample sequenced in a study of CXCR3-negative and CXCR3-positive naive CD8 T cells. These receptors have no identified antigens. Preparation of TRB cDNA libraries relied on 5' RACE carrying UMI labels. TCRdb reprocessed the 5' RACE reads, with one entry per CDR3 protein and no DNA. This sample's table reports around 150,000 distinct CDR3 sequences. General study points: Researchers report that CXCR3-positive naive cells carry more hydrophobic TRB CDR3s than CXCR3-negative naive cells.

Sequenced material: naive CXCR3+ CD8+ T cells from blood. Subset indicated: CD45RO-CCR7+CD27+CD95- naive CD8+ T cells expressing CXCR3 (TNR3+). These TCRs come from a human donor in good health. Some clones in this sample may be carry-over from other donors' samples.

The rearrangement links TRBV7-3 to TRBJ2-7; TCRdb's assignment of TRBD2 cannot be checked, as there is no DNA. This CDR3 is 13 amino acids long. Per the germline V gene, CDR1 is SGHTA and CDR2 is FQGTGA. The CDR3 loop is CASSPDWTYEQYF.

The chain recombines TRBV24-1 with TRBJ2-1; without DNA, the TCRdb call of TRBD2 cannot be checked. The germline CDR1 and CDR2 sequences are KGHDR and SFDVKD. CDR3 length: 15 amino acids. Here the CDR3 reads CATSDGRQLNNEQFF.

The V and J genes are TRBV9 and TRBJ2-6; the TCRdb D gene call, TRBD2, has no DNA to confirm it. This CDR3 has 20 residues. Germline CDR1 and CDR2: SGDLS and YYNGEE. The CDR3 sequence: CASNHPRQGGAFGGANVLTF. Full variable domain (missing parts from reference TRBV9 and TRBJ2-6): DSGVTQTPKHLITATGQRVTLRCSPRSGDLSVYWYQQSLDQGLQFLIQYYNGEERAKGNILERFSAQQFPDLHSELNLSSLELGDSALYFCASNHPRQGGAFGGANVLTFGAGSRLTVL.

V is TRBV29-1 and J is TRBJ1-1. Germline assignment: CDR1 SQVTM and CDR2 ANQGSEA. The CDR3 is 14 residues long. CDR3 protein: CSVEGRGMNTEAFF.

The chain links TRBV7-9 to TRBJ2-7; the D call from TCRdb, TRBD1, cannot be confirmed without DNA. Germline lookup yields CDR1 SEHNR and CDR2 FQNEAQ (reference sequence). The CDR3 is made up of 13 amino acids. The CDR3 loop is CASTRQGVYEQYF. The full variable domain, rest sourced from reference TRBV7-9 and TRBJ2-7, is DTGVSQNPRHKITKRGQNVTFRCDPISEHNRLYWYRQTLGQGPEFLTYFQNEAQLEKSRLLSDRFSAERPKGSFSTLEIQRTEQGDSAMYLCASTRQGVYEQYFGPGTRLTVT.

This sequence joins TRBV3-1 and TRBJ2-1; with no DNA, the TCRdb D assignment of TRBD2 cannot be verified. Germline V CDR1 and CDR2: LGHDT, YNNKEL (reference sequence). The CDR3 is 17 residues long. CDR3 region: CASSQDWPVGDYNEQFF.

V is TRBV28 and J is TRBJ1-3. Germline V gene data show CDR1 as MDHEN and CDR2 as SYDVKM. CDR3 length: 15 residues. CDR3 residues: CASSWDSSSGNTIYF.

This sequence joins TRBV13 and TRBJ2-3. Looked up from germline, CDR1 is PRHDT and CDR2 is FYEKMQ (reference sequence). This CDR3 contains 13 residues. The CDR3: CASSLGTRDTQYF.

The chain recombines TRBV28 with TRBJ2-1; TCRdb selects TRBD1, and the lack of DNA leaves this call unchecked. CDR3 length equals 16 residues. Per germline, CDR1 MDHEN and CDR2 SYDVKM. This chain's CDR3 is CASSPGTGDRYNEQFF.

This chain uses TRBV28 with TRBJ2-7; TCRdb designates TRBD2, a call that cannot be tested without DNA. This CDR3 has 16 amino acids. Germline V gives CDR1 MDHEN, CDR2 SYDVKM. The CDR3 sequence: CASSSLQSTGPREQYF. Using reference TRBV28 and TRBJ2-7 for the parts outside the CDR3, the full variable domain is DVKVTQSSRYLVKRTGEKVFLECVQDMDHENMFWYRQDPGLGLRLIYFSYDVKMKEKGDIPEGYSVSREKKERFSLILESASTNQTSMYLCASSSLQSTGPREQYFGPGTRLTVT.

This chain links TRBV5-5 with TRBJ1-1. Germline CDR1 is SGHKS and CDR2 is YYEKEE (reference sequence). The CDR3 length is 14 residues. CDR3 residues: CASSPKTTYTEAFF.

The chain combines TRBV27 with TRBJ2-7; TCRdb's D gene call, TRBD1, goes unchecked for lack of DNA. The CDR3 spans 15 residues. From germline, CDR1 is MNHEY and CDR2 SMNVEV (reference sequence). The CDR3 loop reads CASSLVTGRPYEQYF.

The rearrangement links TRBV11-2 to TRBJ2-1; TCRdb reports TRBD1, a call that lacks DNA to check it against. Germline V gives CDR1 SGHAT, CDR2 FQNNGV. The CDR3 runs to 14 residues. CDR3 amino acids: CASSLVRGGNEQFF.

This sequence joins TRBV4-3 and TRBJ1-1. Germline lookup yields CDR1 LGHNA and CDR2 YSLEER. The CDR3 contains 15 residues. CDR3 sequence reads: CASSQGEGPNTEAFF.

This chain joins TRBV28 and TRBJ1-5; without DNA, the TCRdb call of TRBD1 cannot be checked. The CDR3 totals 15 residues. Germline V lookup: CDR1 MDHEN, CDR2 SYDVKM. CDR3 in amino acids: CASRQTGATQQPQHF.

The CDR3 region is CASSQDPGTDEEQYF. The chain is built from TRBV4-1 and TRBJ2-7; TCRdb lists TRBD1, though no DNA is available to test this call. Germline values: CDR1 MGHRA, CDR2 YSYEKL. The CDR3 has 15 residues.